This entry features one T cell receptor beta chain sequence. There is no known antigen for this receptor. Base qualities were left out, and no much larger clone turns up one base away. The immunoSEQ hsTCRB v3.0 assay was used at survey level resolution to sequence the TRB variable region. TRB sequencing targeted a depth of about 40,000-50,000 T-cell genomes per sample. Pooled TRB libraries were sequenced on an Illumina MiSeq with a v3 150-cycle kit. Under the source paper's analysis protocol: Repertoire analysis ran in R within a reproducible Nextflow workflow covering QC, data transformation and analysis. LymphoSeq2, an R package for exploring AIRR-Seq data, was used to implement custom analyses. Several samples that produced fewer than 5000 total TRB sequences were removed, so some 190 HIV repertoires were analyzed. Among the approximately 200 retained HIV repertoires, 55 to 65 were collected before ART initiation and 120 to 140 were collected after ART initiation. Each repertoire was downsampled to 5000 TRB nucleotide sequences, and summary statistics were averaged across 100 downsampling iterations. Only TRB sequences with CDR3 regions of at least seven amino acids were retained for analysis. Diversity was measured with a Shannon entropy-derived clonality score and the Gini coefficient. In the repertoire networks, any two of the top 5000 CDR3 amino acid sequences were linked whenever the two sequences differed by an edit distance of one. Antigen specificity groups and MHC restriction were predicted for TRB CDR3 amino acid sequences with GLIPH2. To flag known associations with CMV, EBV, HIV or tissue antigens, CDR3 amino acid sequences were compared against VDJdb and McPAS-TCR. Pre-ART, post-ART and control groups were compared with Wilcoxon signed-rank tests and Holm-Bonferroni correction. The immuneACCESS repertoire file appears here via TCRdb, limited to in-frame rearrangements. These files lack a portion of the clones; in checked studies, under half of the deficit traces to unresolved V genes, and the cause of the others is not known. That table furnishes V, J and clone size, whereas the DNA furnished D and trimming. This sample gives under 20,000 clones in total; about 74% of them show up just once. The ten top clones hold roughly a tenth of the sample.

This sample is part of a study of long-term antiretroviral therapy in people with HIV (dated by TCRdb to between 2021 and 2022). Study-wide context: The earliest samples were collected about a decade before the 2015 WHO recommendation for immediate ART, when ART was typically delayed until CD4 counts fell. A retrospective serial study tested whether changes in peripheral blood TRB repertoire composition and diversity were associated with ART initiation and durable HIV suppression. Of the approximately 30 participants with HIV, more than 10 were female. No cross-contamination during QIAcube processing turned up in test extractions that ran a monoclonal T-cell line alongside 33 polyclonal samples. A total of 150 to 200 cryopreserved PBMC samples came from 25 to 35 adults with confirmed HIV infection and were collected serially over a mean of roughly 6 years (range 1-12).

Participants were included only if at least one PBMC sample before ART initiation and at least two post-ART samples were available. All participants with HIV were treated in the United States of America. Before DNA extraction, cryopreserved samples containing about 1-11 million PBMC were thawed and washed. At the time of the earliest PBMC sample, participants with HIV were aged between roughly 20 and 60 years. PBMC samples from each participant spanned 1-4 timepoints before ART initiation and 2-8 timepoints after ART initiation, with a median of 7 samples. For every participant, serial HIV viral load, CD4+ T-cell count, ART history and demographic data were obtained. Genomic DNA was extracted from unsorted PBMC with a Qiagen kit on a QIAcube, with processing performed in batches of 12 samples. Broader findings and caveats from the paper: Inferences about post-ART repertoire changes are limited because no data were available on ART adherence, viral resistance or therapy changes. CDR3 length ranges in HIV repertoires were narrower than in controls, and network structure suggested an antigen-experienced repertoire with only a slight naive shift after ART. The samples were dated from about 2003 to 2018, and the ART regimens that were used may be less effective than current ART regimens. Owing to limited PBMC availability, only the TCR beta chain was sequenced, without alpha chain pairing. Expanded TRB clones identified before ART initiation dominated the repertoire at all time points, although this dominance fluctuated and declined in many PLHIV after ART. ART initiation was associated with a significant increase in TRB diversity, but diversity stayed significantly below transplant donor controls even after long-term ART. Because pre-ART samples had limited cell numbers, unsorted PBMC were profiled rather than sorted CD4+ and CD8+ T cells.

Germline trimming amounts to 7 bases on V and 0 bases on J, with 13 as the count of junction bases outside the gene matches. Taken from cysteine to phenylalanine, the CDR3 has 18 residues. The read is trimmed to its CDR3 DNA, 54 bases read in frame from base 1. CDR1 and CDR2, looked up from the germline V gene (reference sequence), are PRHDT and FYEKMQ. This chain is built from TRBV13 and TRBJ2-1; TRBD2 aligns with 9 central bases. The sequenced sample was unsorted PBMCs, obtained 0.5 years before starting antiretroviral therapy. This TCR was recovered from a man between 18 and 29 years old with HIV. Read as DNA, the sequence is TGTGCCAGCACCCGCCGTAGCGGGAGTAGTGTCTCCTACAATGAGCAGTTCTTC. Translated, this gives CASTRRSGSSVSYNEQFF.